The 19 T cell receptor beta chains given below trace back to one sample, sequenced in a study of shared clonotypes between healthy human individuals (dated by TCRdb to about 2020). The method behind the library was the immunoSEQ multiplex PCR assay. In its TCRdb copy, this immuneACCESS table keeps in-frame sequences only and misses some clones. Where compared with another copy, unresolved V genes explain less than half of these, and the others have no known cause. The sample data list some 800,000 clones, and nearly 95% of these were observed just once. About 25% of the sample rests with the top ten. CD8 naive samples were CD45RO-negative cells positively selected for CCR7, giving a CD45RA+CCR7+ population that excluded TemRA cells. The material sequenced was naive CD8+ T cells sorted from blood. Interpreted using the paper, the cell subset or site label stands for: CD45RA+CCR7+. The source is a man younger than 45 in good health.

The V call is TRBV14, the J call TRBJ2-5, with 9 bases aligning to TRBD1. Germline lookup yields CDR1 SGHDN and CDR2 FVKESK. The length of the CDR3 is 16 residues. With V trimmed by 0 bases and J by 5 bases, 7 bases remained unmatched. The CDR3 DNA reads TGTGCCAGCAGCCAAGACGTAGGGACAGGGCCGGAGACCCAGTACTTC. It encodes CASSQDVGTGPETQYF.

A single count supports this clone. The genes are TRBV6-5 and TRBJ2-5; TRBD1 or TRBD2 may be the D gene (7 bases each). The CDR3 sequence is 14 residues long. The V gene's germline CDR1 is MNHEY and CDR2 SVGAGI. V lost 6 bases and J 4 bases, leaving 15 bases between the germline ends. The CDR3 DNA reads TGTGCCAGCAGACAAGGGGGCGGGGGAGAGACCCAGTACTTC. This sequence encodes CASRQGGGGETQYF.

CDR3 coding DNA: TGTGCCAGCAACTCACTCGGGACTAACACCTACGAGCAGTACTTC. It codes for CASNSLGTNTYEQYF. The chain links TRBV28 to TRBJ2-7, with 7 bases that match TRBD2. V shed 7 bases and J 2 bases; nucleotides not matched to a gene: 11. The CDR3 covers 15 residues. Per germline, CDR1 MDHEN and CDR2 SYDVKM.

The chain carries TRBV7-2 and TRBJ2-2, with 8 nucleotides matching TRBD2. This CDR3 contains 14 residues. From germline, CDR1 is SGHTA and CDR2 FQGNSA. The V and J ends lost 5 bases and 4 bases, in that order; junction bases with no gene match: 3. The CDR3 nucleotides are TGTGCCAGCAGCGCCGGGACTAGCACCGGGGAGCTGTTTTTT. Its translation: CASSAGTSTGELFF.

This clone has just one count. The chain links TRBV9 to TRBJ2-2; D is possibly TRBD1 or TRBD2 (5 bases each). The V gene's germline CDR1 is SGDLS and CDR2 YYNGEE. CDR3 length: 16 residues. V was trimmed by 4 bases and J by 0 bases, leaving 13 bases between them. The CDR3 region is CASSSRDRTNTGELFF. Written as DNA, the CDR3 is TGTGCCAGCAGCTCCCGGGACCGAACGAACACCGGGGAGCTGTTTTTT.

The chain couples TRBV25-1 to TRBJ2-7; D is undetermined. Germline CDR1 and CDR2: MGHDK and SYGVNS. The CDR3 has 15 amino acids. V gave up 5 bases and J gave up 2 bases, with 16 bases separating them. The CDR3 protein is CASSSGVRYPYEQYF. The CDR3 DNA is TGTGCCAGCAGTTCCGGTGTGCGATACCCCTACGAGCAGTACTTC.

This rearrangement joins TRBV13 to TRBJ2-7; TRBD1 aligns across 11 bases. J lost 1 base, V lost 5 bases, and 4 bases had no gene match. The CDR3 length is 15 residues. CDR1 PRHDT and CDR2 FYEKMQ come from the germline V gene (reference sequence). The CDR3 loop reads CASSRGTGGSYEQYF. The CDR3, as DNA: TGTGCCAGCAGCCGGGGGACAGGGGGATCCTACGAGCAGTACTTC.

The genes are TRBV10-2 and TRBJ2-2, with TRBD1 matching over 8 bases. This CDR3 region has 18 residues. The junction had 13 bases not matched to a gene; V was cut back by 4 bases and J by 3 bases. The germline gives CDR1 WSHSY, CDR2 SAAADI. DNA for the CDR3: TGCGCCAGCAGTGGCCCCTTTACAGGGGGAGTGGACACCGGGGAGCTGTTTTTT. It encodes CASSGPFTGGVDTGELFF.

The CDR3 region is CASTFGREQFF. The CDR3 DNA reads as TGTGCCAGCACTTTCGGACGTGAGCAGTTCTTC. The chain couples TRBV27 to TRBJ2-1; D remains ambiguous. V lost 7 bases and J lost 9, with 10 bases in between. The CDR3 runs 11 residues. Germline V lookup: CDR1 MNHEY, CDR2 SMNVEV (reference sequence).

The chain employs TRBV6-1 and TRBJ2-2, with TRBD2 identical over 12 bases. After removal of 4 bases from V and 0 bases from J, the junction contained 12 bases not matched to a gene. This CDR3 is built from 20 residues. Germline CDR1 reads MNHNS; CDR2 reads SASEGT. The CDR3 sequence is CASSGIRLAGVVSNTGELFF. Here the CDR3 DNA reads TGTGCCAGCAGTGGGATTCGACTAGCGGGAGTTGTTTCGAACACCGGGGAGCTGTTTTTT.

The genes are TRBV9 and TRBJ2-3, with TRBD2 matching over 11 bases. V lost 3 bases and J lost 4; bases outside the gene matches: 13. Germline CDR1 is SGDLS and CDR2 is YYNGEE. CDR3 length: 18 residues. The CDR3 DNA reads TGTGCCAGCAGCGAGACCCCAACTAGCGGGAGAGGTGCAGATACGCAGTATTTT. Translated, it gives CASSETPTSGRGADTQYF.

This sequence joins TRBV4-1 and TRBJ2-7, with D unresolved. Germline-derived CDR1 and CDR2 are MGHRA and YSYEKL. The CDR3 runs to 14 residues. The germline V and J ends were trimmed by 4 bases and 3 bases, with 13 bases remaining between them. The CDR3 reads CASSPAFGSYEQYF. The CDR3 coding sequence is TGCGCCAGCAGCCCCGCTTTTGGCAGCTACGAGCAGTACTTC.

V and J are TRBV2 and TRBJ2-2; 16 positions match TRBD2. CDR3 size: 17 residues. The V gene end was trimmed by 7 bases and the J gene end by 5 bases; junction bases not matched to a gene: 7. Germline CDR1 and CDR2: SNHLY and FYNNEI. The DNA for the CDR3 is TGTGCCAGCACCGAGGGACTAGCGGGAGGGATGACCGGGGAGCTGTTTTTT. It codes for CASTEGLAGGMTGELFF.

This chain uses TRBV19 with TRBJ2-7; the D gene could be TRBD1 or TRBD2 (5 bases each). V dropped 5 bases and J dropped 2 bases, with 16 bases sitting between them. The CDR3 covers 15 residues. CDR1 and CDR2 (germline): LNHDA, SQIVND (reference sequence). The DNA of the CDR3 is TGTGCCAGTAGTCCCTTCTGGGGGACCACCTACGAGCAGTACTTC. It translates to CASSPFWGTTYEQYF.

The J gene is TRBJ2-1, the V gene TRBV2; TRBD1 matches 9 bases. Per germline, CDR1 SNHLY and CDR2 FYNNEI. Trimming took 11 bases from V and 4 from J; bases not matched to a gene: 9. The CDR3 is 14 amino acids. The CDR3, as DNA: TGTGCCGGTAACTTTGGGACAGGGTACAATGAGCAGTTCTTC. Protein: CAGNFGTGYNEQFF.

The V gene is TRBV13, the J gene TRBJ2-7, with D uncertain. With 0 bases removed from V and 6 bases from J, the gap between germline ends came to 15 bases. There are 15 residues in the CDR3. CDR1 is PRHDT, CDR2 FYEKMQ, per germline (reference sequence). The chain's CDR3 is CASSLGTTLVGEQYF. DNA of the CDR3: TGTGCCAGCAGCTTAGGAACTACCCTGGTCGGCGAGCAGTACTTC.

The rearrangement links TRBV30 to TRBJ2-2; D uncertain. CDR3 length: 13 residues. Germline V gives CDR1 GTSNPN, CDR2 SVGIG (reference sequence). V shed 3 bases and J shed 2 bases, with 7 bases lying between them. DNA for the CDR3: TGTGCCTGGAGCTTCCATAACACCGGGGAGCTGTTTTTT. It encodes CAWSFHNTGELFF.

This chain joins TRBV29-1 and TRBJ2-7, with TRBD1 matching 8 bases. Germline V gene data show CDR1 as SQVTM and CDR2 as ANQGSEA. The ends lost 6 bases at V and 5 bases at J; junction bases unmatched: 15. The CDR3 contains 15 residues. CDR3 nucleotides: TGCAGCGTCGCAGGGGGCGAGGGATACTACGACGAGCAGTACTTC. It specifies CSVAGGEGYYDEQYF.

The J gene is TRBJ2-7, the V gene TRBV4-1; 8 bases are a match to TRBD1. Germline V CDR1 and CDR2: MGHRA, YSYEKL. The CDR3 length is 15 residues. V lost 5 bases, J lost 5 bases, and 11 bases stayed unmatched. CDR3 loop: CASSARDRGSDEQYF. The CDR3 nucleotides read TGCGCCAGCAGCGCCCGCGACAGGGGTTCTGACGAGCAGTACTTC.